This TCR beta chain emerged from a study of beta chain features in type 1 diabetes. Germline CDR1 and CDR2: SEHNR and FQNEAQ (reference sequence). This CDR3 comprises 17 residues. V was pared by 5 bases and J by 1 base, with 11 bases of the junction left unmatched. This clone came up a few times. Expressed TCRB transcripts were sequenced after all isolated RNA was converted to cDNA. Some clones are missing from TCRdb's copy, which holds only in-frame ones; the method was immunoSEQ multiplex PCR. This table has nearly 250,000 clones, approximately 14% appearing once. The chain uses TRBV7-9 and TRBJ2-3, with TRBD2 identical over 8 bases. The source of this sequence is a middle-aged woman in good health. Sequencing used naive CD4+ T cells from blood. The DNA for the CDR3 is TGTGCCAGCAGCCAGCGGTCCACTAGCGGCGGCACAGATACGCAGTATTTT. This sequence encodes CASSQRSTSGGTDTQYF.